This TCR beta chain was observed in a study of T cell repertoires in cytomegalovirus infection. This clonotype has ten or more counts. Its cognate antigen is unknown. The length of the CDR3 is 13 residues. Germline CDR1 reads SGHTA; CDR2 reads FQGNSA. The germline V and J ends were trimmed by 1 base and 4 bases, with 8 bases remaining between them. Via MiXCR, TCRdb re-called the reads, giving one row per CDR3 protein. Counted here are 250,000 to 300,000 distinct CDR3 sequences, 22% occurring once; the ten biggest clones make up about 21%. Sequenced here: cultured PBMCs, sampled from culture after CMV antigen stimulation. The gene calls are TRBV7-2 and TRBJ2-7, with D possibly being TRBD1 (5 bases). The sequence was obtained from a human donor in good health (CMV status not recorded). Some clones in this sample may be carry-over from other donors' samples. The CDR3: CASSLDRQYEQYF. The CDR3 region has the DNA TGTGCCAGCAGCTTAGATCGACAGTACGAGCAGTACTTC.